The entry below gives a single TCR beta chain sequence along with its context. Assay used: immunoSEQ multiplex PCR; TCRdb lists only in-frame clones, some missing. The table has about 300,000 clones, around 67% seen once. V shed 4 bases and J shed 0 bases, with 19 bases lying between them. CDR3 length: 19 residues. Germline CDR1 and CDR2: SGHVS and FQNEAQ. The data are from a study of shared clonotypes between healthy human individuals. Material: memory CD4+ T cells sorted from blood. Subset defined: CD45RA-negative fraction. The TCR comes from a man aged 25 to 40 in good health. The chain employs TRBV7-8 and TRBJ2-6, with D possibly matching TRBD1 (6 bases). The CDR3 here is CASSSYNREGRSGANVLTF. The CDR3 bases are TGTGCCAGCAGCTCCTACAACAGGGAAGGACGCTCTGGGGCCAACGTCCTGACTTTC.